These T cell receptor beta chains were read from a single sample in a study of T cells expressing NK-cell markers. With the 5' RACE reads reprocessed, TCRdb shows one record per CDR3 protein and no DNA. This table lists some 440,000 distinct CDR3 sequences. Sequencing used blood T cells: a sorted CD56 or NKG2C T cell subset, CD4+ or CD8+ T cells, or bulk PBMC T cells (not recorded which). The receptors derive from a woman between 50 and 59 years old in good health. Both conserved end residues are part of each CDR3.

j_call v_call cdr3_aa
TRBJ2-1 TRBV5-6 CASSGTSGNRFF
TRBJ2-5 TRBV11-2 CASSARQGVQETQYF
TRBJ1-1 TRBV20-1 CSASLPGRRNTEAFF
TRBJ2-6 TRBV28 CASSLGTESGANVLTF
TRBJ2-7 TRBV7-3 CASSPTSTGPYEQYF
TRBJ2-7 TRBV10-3 CAIRRLAGVSGEQYF
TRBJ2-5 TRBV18 CASSPPGLLGSETQYF
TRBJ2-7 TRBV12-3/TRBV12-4 CASSLDRGSYEQYF
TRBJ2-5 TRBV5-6 CASSSQAREVNQYF
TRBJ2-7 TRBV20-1 CSASATSGGYEQYF
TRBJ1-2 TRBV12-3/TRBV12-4 CASSISKGNYGYTF
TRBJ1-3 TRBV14 CASSQWSSGESGNTIYF
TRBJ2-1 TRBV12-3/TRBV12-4 CASSPGVTGPYNEQFF
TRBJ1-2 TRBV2 CASSVSRLNGYTF
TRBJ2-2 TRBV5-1 CASSLVIPGLNTGELFF
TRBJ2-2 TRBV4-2 CASSQDVLIGELFF
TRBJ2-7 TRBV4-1 CASSPQLAGLYEQYF
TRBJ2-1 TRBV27 CASSPGTSGANEQFF
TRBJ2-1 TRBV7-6 CASSLRGSKGEQFF
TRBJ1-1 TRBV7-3 CASSLTGNVNTEAFF
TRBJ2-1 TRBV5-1 CASSLELAGRNEQFF
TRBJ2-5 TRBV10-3 CAISERGRAGETQYF
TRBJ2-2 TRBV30 CAWSLGLAGRTGELFF
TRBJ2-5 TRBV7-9 CASSPGTGQETQYF
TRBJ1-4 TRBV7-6 CASSSQGEANEKLFF
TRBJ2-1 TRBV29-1 CSVSRDVYNEQFF
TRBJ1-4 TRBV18 CASSPPGQRNEKLFF
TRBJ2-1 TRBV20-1 CSATQRNEQFF
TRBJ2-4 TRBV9 CASSGGLAGFQYF
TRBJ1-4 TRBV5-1 CASRYDSYNEKLFF
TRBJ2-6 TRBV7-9 CASSLGGTGVSRANVLTF
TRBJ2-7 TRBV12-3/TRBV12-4 CASSTRALGEQYF
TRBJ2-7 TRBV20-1 CSATLSGRSYEQYF
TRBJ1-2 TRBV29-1 CSVGVGTNTEGYTF
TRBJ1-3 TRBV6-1 CASSETHSGNTIYF
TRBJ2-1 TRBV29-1 CSVDPPGQGSFNEQFF
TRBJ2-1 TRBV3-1 CASSRSGTGTREQFF
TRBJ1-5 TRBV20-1 CSARTGEQPQHF
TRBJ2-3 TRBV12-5 CASGLSGHNLQYF
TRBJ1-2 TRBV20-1 CSAREEDRNYGYTF
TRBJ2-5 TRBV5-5 CASSLEVGAETQYF
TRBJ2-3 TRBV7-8 CASSLAAGGGADTQYF
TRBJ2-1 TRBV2 CASSSRAGRNNEQFF
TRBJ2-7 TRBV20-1 CSATGTTSYEQYF
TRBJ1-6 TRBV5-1 CARGDSSYNSPLHF
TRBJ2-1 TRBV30 CAWSPLAGGPNEQFF
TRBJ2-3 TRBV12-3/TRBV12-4 CASTFLGTSGRSDTQYF
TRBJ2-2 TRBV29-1 CSVDGAAGGPTGELFF
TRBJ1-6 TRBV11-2 CASSLGSVNSPLHF
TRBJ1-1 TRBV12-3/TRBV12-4 CASSRSGQGNTEAFF